The next 5 T cell receptor beta chains were all read from a single sample in a study of cytomegalovirus exposure and HLA in healthy donors. PCR used 60 Vbeta primers and 13 Jbeta primers. Libraries were prepared by immunoSEQ multiplex PCR; TCRdb keeps only in-frame clonotypes and omits some of them. This repertoire shows approximately 90,000 clones, roughly 80% found once; its top ten account for around 2.8%. Input material: PBMCs. These receptors came from a man in his forties in good health and CMV-seronegative.

The CDR3 here is CASSVGGVETETQYF. The DNA of the CDR3 is TGTGCCAGCAGCGTAGGGGGGGTTGAAACAGAGACCCAGTACTTC. The V gene is TRBV9, the J gene TRBJ2-5, with D possibly matching TRBD2 (6 bases). Trimming shortened V by 0 bases and J by 4 bases, and 13 bases separated the two germline ends. The germline gives CDR1 SGDLS, CDR2 YYNGEE. CDR3 length: 15 residues.

The chain carries TRBV7-9 and TRBJ2-3, with 8 nucleotides matching TRBD1. Unmatched junction bases numbered 10, after V lost 5 bases and J lost 3 bases. This CDR3 has 16 amino acids. Per the germline V gene, CDR1 is SEHNR and CDR2 is FQNEAQ (reference sequence). CDR3 loop: CASSRTGGLRTDTQYF. Written as DNA, the CDR3 is TGTGCCAGCAGCCGAACAGGGGGGTTAAGAACAGATACGCAGTATTTT. Supplemented by reference TRBV7-9 and TRBJ2-3, the full variable domain reads DTGVSQNPRHKITKRGQNVTFRCDPISEHNRLYWYRQTLGQGPEFLTYFQNEAQLEKSRLLSDRFSAERPKGSFSTLEIQRTEQGDSAMYLCASSRTGGLRTDTQYFGPGTRLTVL.

This clone was found once. This sequence joins TRBV18 and TRBJ1-5; no clear D gene. Germline CDR1 reads KGHSH; CDR2 reads LQKENI. Trimming cost V 8 bases and J 7 bases, with 21 bases left between them. CDR3 size: 15 residues. In nucleotides, the CDR3 is TGTGCCAGCACCAAAGCGGGAGCGGGCTACCAGCCCCAGCATTTT. Translated: CASTKAGAGYQPQHF. The whole variable domain, filled in from reference TRBV18 and TRBJ1-5, reads NAGVMQNPRHLVRRRGQEARLRCSPMKGHSHVYWYRQLPEEGLKFMVYLQKENIIDESGMPKERFSAEFPKEGPSILRIQQVVRGDSAAYFCASTKAGAGYQPQHFGDGTRLSIL.

This clone turned up a few times. The V and J genes are TRBV9 and TRBJ1-3; a possible D gene is TRBD1 (6 bases). V was cut by 2 bases and J by 0 bases, with 9 bases left in between. Germline loops: CDR1 SGDLS, CDR2 YYNGEE. The CDR3 sequence is 15 residues long. The CDR3 spells CASSVGQSSGNTIYF. CDR3 bases: TGTGCCAGCAGCGTTGGACAGTCCTCTGGAAACACCATATATTTT.

In DNA form, the CDR3 reads TGTGCCTACAGGGGCAAGGAAGAGACCCAGTACTTC. This gives the protein CAYRGKEETQYF. The V call is TRBV7-9, the J call TRBJ2-5, with 7 nucleotides matching TRBD1. The V segment lost 11 bases and the J segment 3 bases; nucleotides outside the gene matches: 6. The CDR3 runs to 12 residues. Germline values: CDR1 SEHNR, CDR2 FQNEAQ (reference sequence).